The clone carrying this T cell receptor (beta chain) was picked up many times. No antigen is known for it. The entry originates in a study of CD8+CD57+ T cells in acquired aplastic anemia. Overall study findings and caveats: Patients did not significantly differ from controls in CD8+ Simpson's diversity. Patients and controls shared 25 to 35 CD8+ CDR3 sequences, highly expressed in patients.

Trimming removed 3 bases from V and 2 bases from J, with 9 bases in between. The CDR3 sequence is 14 residues long. Genomic DNA, the template, was used for profiling of the TCR beta VDJ and CDR3. TCRdb passed the reads through MiXCR, listing each CDR3 protein once. This table holds some 150,000 distinct CDR3 sequences, approximately 41% found once. The sample was sorted CD4+, CD8+, or CD8+CD57+ T cells (not recorded which) from PBMCs. This TCR derives from a human donor in good health, serving as a control. The chain links TRBV12-3 or TRBV12-4 to TRBJ2-3, with D hard to call. The DNA for the CDR3 is TGTGCCAGCAGTTTTGGCGGCCACACAGATACGCAGTATTTT. Protein product: CASSFGGHTDTQYF.